This TCR beta chain emerged from a study of response to subunit inactivated influenza vaccine. Notes on the study in general: That few new T cells are recruited by each seasonal influenza vaccination was the authors' suggestion.

Each CDR3 protein is one row after TCRdb ran MiXCR on the RT-PCR reads. The sample includes roughly 700,000 distinct CDR3 sequences, about a sixth seen only once; the top ten take 9.5% to 13%. About this clonotype itself: The antigen is undetermined.

With 0 bases clipped from V and 0 bases from J, the junction kept 3 bases outside the gene matches. The CDR3 covers 16 residues. The source material was PBMCs from blood, sampled 12 days after vaccination. The source is a middle-aged man who received an inactivated influenza vaccine. The chain employs TRBV12-3 or TRBV12-4 and TRBJ2-3; 7 nucleotides align to TRBD2. CDR3 in DNA: TGTGCCAGCAGTTTAGCGGGGGGGGGTAGCACAGATACGCAGTATTTT. This codes for CASSLAGGGSTDTQYF.